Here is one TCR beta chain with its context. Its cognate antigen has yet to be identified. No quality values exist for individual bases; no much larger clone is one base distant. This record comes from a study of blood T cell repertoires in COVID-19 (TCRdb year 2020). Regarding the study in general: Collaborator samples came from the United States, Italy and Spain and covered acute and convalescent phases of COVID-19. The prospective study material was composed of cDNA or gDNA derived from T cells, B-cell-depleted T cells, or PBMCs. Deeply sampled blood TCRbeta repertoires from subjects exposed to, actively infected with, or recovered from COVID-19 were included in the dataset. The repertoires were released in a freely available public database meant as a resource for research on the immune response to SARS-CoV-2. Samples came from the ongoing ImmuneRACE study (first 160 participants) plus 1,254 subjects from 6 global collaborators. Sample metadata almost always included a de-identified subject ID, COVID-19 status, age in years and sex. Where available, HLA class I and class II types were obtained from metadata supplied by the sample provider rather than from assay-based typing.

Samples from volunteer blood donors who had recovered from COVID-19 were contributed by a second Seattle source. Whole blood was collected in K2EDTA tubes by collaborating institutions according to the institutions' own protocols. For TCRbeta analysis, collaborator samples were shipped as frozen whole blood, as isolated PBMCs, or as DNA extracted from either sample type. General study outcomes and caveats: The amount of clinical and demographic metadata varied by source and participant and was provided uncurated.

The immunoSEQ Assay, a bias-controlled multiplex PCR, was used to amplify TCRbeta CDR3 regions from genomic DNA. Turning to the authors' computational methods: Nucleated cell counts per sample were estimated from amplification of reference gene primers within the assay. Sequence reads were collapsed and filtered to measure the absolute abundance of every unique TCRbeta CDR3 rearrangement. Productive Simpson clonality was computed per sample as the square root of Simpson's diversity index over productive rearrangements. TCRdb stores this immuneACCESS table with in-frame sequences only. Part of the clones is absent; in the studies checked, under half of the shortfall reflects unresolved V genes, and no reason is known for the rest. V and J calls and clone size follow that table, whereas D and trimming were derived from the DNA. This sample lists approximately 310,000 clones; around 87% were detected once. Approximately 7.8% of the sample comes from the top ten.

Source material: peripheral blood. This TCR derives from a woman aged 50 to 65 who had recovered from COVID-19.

The sequenced DNA: TGTGCCTGGAGGCCAGGATTTAGCACAGATACGCAGTATTTT. It codes for CAWRPGFSTDTQYF. The V and J segments used are TRBV30 and TRBJ2-3, with no reliable assignment of the D segment. CDR1 is given as GTSNPN and CDR2 as SVGIG, both from the germline V gene (reference sequence). Between the V and J ends, shortened by 3 bases and 0 bases respectively, the junction contains 10 bases. Including cysteine and phenylalanine, the CDR3 has 14 amino acids. Just CDR3 DNA is preserved here, 42 bases in frame from base 1.